The present T cell receptor beta chain was sequenced within a study of cytomegalovirus exposure and HLA in healthy donors. The CDR3 consists of 14 residues. CDR1 and CDR2 (germline): SEHNR, FQNEAQ (reference sequence). The PCR contained 60 Vbeta and 13 Jbeta primers. The data were produced by immunoSEQ multiplex PCR, yet TCRdb's version contains in-frame clones alone and is incomplete. The sample has more than 150,000 clones; just under 80% are singletons. The sequence was obtained from a woman between 40 and 55 years old in good health and CMV-seropositive. The material sequenced was PBMCs. V usage is TRBV7-9 and J usage is TRBJ2-5; the D is unclear. Near its end, the DNA agrees better with TRBJ2-7, so the J call may be wrong. CDR3: CASSPSAVSYEQYF. For the CDR3, the DNA is TGTGCCAGCAGCCCGTCGGCGGTCTCCTACGAGCAGTACTTC.